Shown below are 20 T cell receptor beta chains from a single sample sequenced in a study of cytomegalovirus exposure and HLA in healthy donors. The PCR used 60 Vbeta and 13 Jbeta primers. Libraries were prepared by immunoSEQ multiplex PCR; TCRdb keeps only in-frame clonotypes and omits some of them. The sample includes 140,000 to 150,000 clones, 78% seen only once; the top ten take around 3%. Sequencing was performed on PBMCs. All receptors derive from a man aged 35-49 years in good health and CMV-seropositive.

Written as DNA, the CDR3 is TGTGCCAGCAGCTTAGGTTTCTTAGGCTACACCTTC. It specifies CASSLGFLGYTF. The V call is TRBV7-2, the J call TRBJ1-2; no clear D gene. This CDR3 comprises 12 residues. The germline V gene encodes CDR1 SGHTA and CDR2 FQGNSA. V was trimmed by 1 base and J by 8 bases, leaving 8 bases between them.

V is TRBV19 and J is TRBJ1-5, with D possibly being TRBD1 (6 bases). Germline CDR1 and CDR2: LNHDA and SQIVND (reference sequence). V dropped 1 base and J dropped 2 bases, with 12 bases sitting between them. This CDR3 comprises 16 residues. The CDR3 here is CASSIVTGSRNQPQHF. CDR3 in DNA: TGTGCCAGTAGTATAGTAACAGGGTCTCGCAATCAGCCCCAGCATTTT.

The rearrangement uses TRBV25-1 and TRBJ2-1; 8 positions agree with TRBD2. From germline, CDR1 is MGHDK and CDR2 SYGVNS. The junction had 12 bases not matched to a gene; V was cut back by 1 base and J by 7 bases. This CDR3 has 17 amino acids. CDR3 sequence: CASSEFGGGNWGNEQFF. CDR3 in DNA: TGTGCCAGCAGTGAATTCGGGGGGGGAAACTGGGGAAATGAGCAGTTCTTC.

V gene TRBV27 combines with J gene TRBJ2-1, with 7 bases that match TRBD2. Germline trimming cut 4 bases from V and 5 bases from J; bases unmatched to any gene: 11. The CDR3 is 16 amino acids. The V gene's germline CDR1 is MNHEY and CDR2 SMNVEV (reference sequence). The CDR3 sequence: CASSSLIAGLHNEQFF. The CDR3 DNA is TGTGCCAGCAGTTCGCTGATAGCGGGCCTACACAATGAGCAGTTCTTC.

CDR3 sequence: CASSYPGVPSDEQYF. Written as DNA, the CDR3 is TGTGCCAGCAGTTACCCCGGGGTCCCCTCGGACGAGCAGTACTTC. The chain is built from TRBV6-6 and TRBJ2-7; D is perhaps TRBD2 (5 bases). This CDR3 region has 15 residues. The germline CDR1 and CDR2 sequences are MNHNY and SVGAGI (reference sequence). V was clipped by 2 bases and J by 5 bases, with 16 bases between them.

This sequence joins TRBV18 and TRBJ2-7, with a possible D match to TRBD1 (7 bases). The CDR3 is made up of 15 amino acids. The germline V gene has CDR1 KGHSH and CDR2 LQKENI. Trimming stripped 2 bases from V and 4 bases from J, with 15 bases between. CDR3: CASSPSASGGYEQYF. CDR3 nucleotides: TGTGCCAGCTCACCAAGCGCATCAGGGGGGTACGAGCAGTACTTC. Looking up the rest from reference TRBV18 and TRBJ2-7 gives the full variable domain: NAGVMQNPRHLVRRRGQEARLRCSPMKGHSHVYWYRQLPEEGLKFMVYLQKENIIDESGMPKERFSAEFPKEGPSILRIQQVVRGDSAAYFCASSPSASGGYEQYFGPGTRLTVT.

The V gene is TRBV7-6, the J gene TRBJ1-5; D perhaps matches TRBD1 (5 bases). Germline V gene data show CDR1 as SGHVS and CDR2 as FNYEAQ. V lost 0 bases, J lost 6 bases, and 12 bases lay in between. CDR3 length: 15 amino acids. Here the CDR3 reads CASSLAGVAGQPQHF. The CDR3 DNA sequence: TGTGCCAGCAGCTTAGCGGGGGTAGCGGGTCAGCCCCAGCATTTT.

The J gene is TRBJ1-1, the V gene TRBV4-3; D might be TRBD1 (6 bases). There are 14 residues in the CDR3. The ends were cut back, 1 base at V and 7 bases at J, with 13 bases in the middle. Per the germline V gene, CDR1 is LGHNA and CDR2 is YSLEER. CDR3 protein: CASSQGAGTYEAFF. CDR3 coding DNA: TGCGCCAGCAGCCAAGGAGCCGGGACATATGAAGCTTTCTTT.

In its sample, this clone was seen a few times. The chain combines TRBV18 with TRBJ2-1, with 8 bases aligning to TRBD2. CDR1 KGHSH and CDR2 LQKENI come from the germline V gene. The CDR3 consists of 13 residues. The trim removed 5 bases at V and 8 bases at J, leaving 5 bases unmatched. The CDR3 loop is CASSAGTRDEQFF. DNA for the CDR3: TGTGCCAGCTCAGCCGGGACTAGGGATGAGCAGTTCTTC.

As regards this clone: The sample contains more than one DNA sequence encoding this CDR3. The chain combines TRBV9 with TRBJ2-7; D gene uncertain. V dropped 0 bases and J dropped 0 bases, with 7 bases sitting between them. The CDR3 covers 14 residues. Germline V gives CDR1 SGDLS, CDR2 YYNGEE. This CDR3 is CASSVASGSYEQYF. CDR3 nucleotide sequence: TGTGCCAGCAGCGTAGCTTCGGGCTCCTACGAGCAGTACTTC.

The chain couples TRBV7-9 to TRBJ1-2, with 9 bases aligning to TRBD1. The CDR3 length is 14 residues. Germline CDR1 reads SEHNR; CDR2 reads FQNEAQ (reference sequence). Trimming took 5 bases from V and 8 from J; bases not matched to a gene: 9. The CDR3 sequence is CASSPGQGVEGYTF. The CDR3 region has the DNA TGTGCCAGCAGCCCGGGACAGGGAGTGGAAGGCTACACCTTC.

In DNA, the CDR3 is TGTGCCAGCAGCCCGGGATTCGCTCGACTCGATCAGCCCCAGCATTTT. It is translated as CASSPGFARLDQPQHF. The chain employs TRBV28 and TRBJ1-5, with D uncertain. The germline V gene encodes CDR1 MDHEN and CDR2 SYDVKM. Between the trimmed V and J ends, which lost 6 bases and 5 bases, there was a span of 20 bases. The CDR3 consists of 16 residues.

The V gene is TRBV18, the J gene TRBJ2-7; 8 nucleotides line up with TRBD2. The CDR3 is made up of 16 amino acids. V lost 3 bases, J lost 2 bases, and 9 bases stayed unmatched. Germline V gene sequence: CDR1 KGHSH, CDR2 LQKENI. The CDR3 DNA sequence: TGTGCCAGCTCACCCCTACTAGCGGATTCGACCTACGAGCAGTACTTC. The encoded protein is CASSPLLADSTYEQYF.

V usage is TRBV28 and J usage is TRBJ2-5; weak D call: TRBD1 (5 bases). Per germline, CDR1 MDHEN and CDR2 SYDVKM. V was cut by 7 bases and J by 2 bases, with 14 bases left in between. This CDR3 is built from 14 residues. DNA for the CDR3: TGTGCCAGCAAAACCCCCGACAGACAAGAGACCCAGTACTTC. It is translated as CASKTPDRQETQYF. Based on the CDR3 plus reference TRBV28 and TRBJ2-5, the full variable domain is DVKVTQSSRYLVKRTGEKVFLECVQDMDHENMFWYRQDPGLGLRLIYFSYDVKMKEKGDIPEGYSVSREKKERFSLILESASTNQTSMYLCASKTPDRQETQYFGPGTRLLVL.

This clone was detected ten times or more. This chain connects TRBV6-1 to TRBJ2-3; 14 bases align to TRBD2. V lost 3 bases, J lost 6 bases, and 8 bases stayed unmatched. Germline lookup yields CDR1 MNHNS and CDR2 SASEGT. There are 17 residues in the CDR3. CDR3 DNA: TGTGCCAGCAGTGATGGGACTAGCGGGAGTTATCTGGATACGCAGTATTTT. It specifies CASSDGTSGSYLDTQYF.

The gene calls are TRBV30 and TRBJ1-5; D is ambiguous. V shed 0 bases and J shed 5 bases, with 11 bases lying between them. The CDR3 contains 14 residues. Germline V gene lookup returns CDR1 GTSNPN and CDR2 SVGIG (reference sequence). CDR3 in DNA: TGTGCCTGGAGTGTATTGTCAGCGGATCAGCCCCAGCATTTT. Translated: CAWSVLSADQPQHF.

The chain uses TRBV28 and TRBJ2-7; D may be TRBD1 (6 bases). Germline-derived CDR1 and CDR2 are MDHEN and SYDVKM. The CDR3 contains 15 residues. The V end lost 6 bases, the J end lost 5 bases, and 20 bases lay between the germline ends. The CDR3 region is CASSGIDRDTHEQYF. DNA for the CDR3: TGTGCCAGCAGCGGAATCGACCGGGACACCCACGAGCAGTACTTC. The whole variable domain, remainder taken from reference TRBV28 and TRBJ2-7, is DVKVTQSSRYLVKRTGEKVFLECVQDMDHENMFWYRQDPGLGLRLIYFSYDVKMKEKGDIPEGYSVSREKKERFSLILESASTNQTSMYLCASSGIDRDTHEQYFGPGTRLTVT.

The chain links TRBV28 to TRBJ2-5; the match to TRBD1 covers 8 bases. Germline trimming cut 3 bases from V and 2 bases from J; bases unmatched to any gene: 17. Germline V lookup: CDR1 MDHEN, CDR2 SYDVKM. This CDR3 comprises 19 residues. The CDR3 reads CASSFPPGEGRGRQETQYF. The CDR3 region has the DNA TGTGCCAGCAGTTTCCCCCCCGGTGAGGGCAGGGGGCGGCAAGAGACCCAGTACTTC. Based on the CDR3 plus reference TRBV28 and TRBJ2-5, the full variable domain is DVKVTQSSRYLVKRTGEKVFLECVQDMDHENMFWYRQDPGLGLRLIYFSYDVKMKEKGDIPEGYSVSREKKERFSLILESASTNQTSMYLCASSFPPGEGRGRQETQYFGPGTRLLVL.

CDR3 protein: CASSPHEQDTQYF. CDR3 nucleotide sequence: TGTGCCAGCTCACCACATGAACAAGATACGCAGTATTTT. V is TRBV18 and J is TRBJ2-3, with D unclear. This CDR3 region has 13 residues. V was clipped by 1 base and J by 5 bases, with 7 bases between them. CDR1 is KGHSH and CDR2 is LQKENI in the germline V gene.

The V and J genes are TRBV6-4 and TRBJ2-3, with D perhaps TRBD1 (6 bases). Germline V CDR1 and CDR2: MRHNA, SNTAGT. V lost 2 bases to trimming and J lost 0 bases, with 9 bases between them. The CDR3 runs to 15 residues. Written as DNA, the CDR3 is TGTGCCAGCAGTGACGGGGGCGCCAGCACAGATACGCAGTATTTT. Translated, it gives CASSDGGASTDTQYF.